What follows is one TCR beta chain and its context. The record originates from a study of cytomegalovirus exposure and HLA in healthy donors. Trimming shortened V by 4 bases and J by 0 bases, and 11 bases separated the two germline ends. The CDR3 loop spans 15 amino acids. Per the germline V gene, CDR1 is SGHNT and CDR2 is YYREEE (reference sequence). 60 Vbeta and 13 Jbeta primers were used in PCR. Libraries were prepared by immunoSEQ multiplex PCR; TCRdb keeps only in-frame clonotypes and omits some of them. The table records approximately 130,000 clones, around 82% of them present only once. This clonotype originated in a man aged 45 to 65 in good health and CMV-seronegative. The sequenced sample consisted of PBMCs. V is TRBV5-4 and J is TRBJ1-3, with D perhaps TRBD1 (5 bases). CDR3 in amino acids: CASSNRLHSGNTIYF. CDR3 coding DNA: TGTGCCAGCAGCAACAGGCTACACTCTGGAAACACCATATATTTT.